This T cell receptor beta chain was sequenced in a study of cytomegalovirus exposure and HLA in healthy donors. Points from the study as a whole: Owing to their indistinguishability, certain V segments, notably TRBV6-2 and TRBV6-3, were excluded. It was assumed in the presence/absence analyses that sequencing depth was roughly uniform across donors. An apparent linkage of common viral pathogens to several of the most significant clusters emerged in a later analysis.

V lost 0 bases, J lost 4 bases, and 13 bases lay in between. CDR3 length: 16 amino acids. The V gene's germline CDR1 is LGHNA and CDR2 YNFKEQ. With regard to this clone: Its specificity is not known.

The primer mix had 60 Vbeta and 13 Jbeta primers. The protocol was immunoSEQ multiplex PCR, while the TCRdb copy is restricted to in-frame clones and leaves out a portion. The sample yields about 170,000 clones, approximately 80% seen once. Material: PBMCs. This rearrangement joins TRBV4-2 to TRBJ2-1; D might be TRBD2 (6 bases). The TCR sequence derives from a young woman in good health and CMV-seronegative. Here the CDR3 reads CASSQDPGDKYNEQFF. As DNA, the CDR3 is TGTGCCAGCAGCCAAGATCCGGGGGATAAGTACAATGAGCAGTTCTTC.